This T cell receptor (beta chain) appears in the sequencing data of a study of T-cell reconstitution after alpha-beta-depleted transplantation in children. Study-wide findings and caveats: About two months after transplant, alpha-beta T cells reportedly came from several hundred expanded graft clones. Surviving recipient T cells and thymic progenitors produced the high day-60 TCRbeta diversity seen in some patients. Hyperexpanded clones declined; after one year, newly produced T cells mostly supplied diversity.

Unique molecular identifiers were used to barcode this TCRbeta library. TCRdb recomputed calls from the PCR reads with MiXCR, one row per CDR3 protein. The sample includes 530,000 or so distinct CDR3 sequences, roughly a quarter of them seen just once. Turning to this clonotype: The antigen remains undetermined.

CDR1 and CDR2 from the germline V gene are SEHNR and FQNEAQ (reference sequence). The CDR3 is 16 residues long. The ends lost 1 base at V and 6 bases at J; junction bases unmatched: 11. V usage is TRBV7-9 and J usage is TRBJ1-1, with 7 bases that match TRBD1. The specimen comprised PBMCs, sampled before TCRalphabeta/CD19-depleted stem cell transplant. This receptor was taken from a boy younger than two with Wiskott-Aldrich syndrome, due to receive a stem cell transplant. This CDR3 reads CASSLGWTGEIAEAFF. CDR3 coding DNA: TGTGCCAGCAGCTTAGGCTGGACAGGTGAAATCGCTGAAGCTTTCTTT.